One and the same sample provided the 19 T cell receptor beta chains below, sequenced in a study of cytomegalovirus exposure and HLA in healthy donors. The PCR was carried out with 60 Vbeta primers and 13 Jbeta primers. Method: immunoSEQ multiplex PCR; TCRdb's copy keeps in-frame clones and lacks some. The sample lists some 130,000 clones; 80% were seen once. Sequencing was done on a sample of PBMCs. The receptors derive from a woman between 40 and 50 years old in good health and CMV-seronegative.

The genes are TRBV9 and TRBJ2-7, with D uncertain. Per the germline V gene, CDR1 is SGDLS and CDR2 is YYNGEE. The CDR3 is 12 residues long. Trimming shortened V by 4 bases and J by 3 bases, and 8 bases separated the two germline ends. The chain's CDR3 is CASSPDNYEQYF. CDR3 DNA sequence: TGTGCCAGCAGCCCAGACAACTACGAGCAGTACTTC. The complete variable domain, with remaining parts taken from reference TRBV9 and TRBJ2-7, reads DSGVTQTPKHLITATGQRVTLRCSPRSGDLSVYWYQQSLDQGLQFLIQYYNGEERAKGNILERFSAQQFPDLHSELNLSSLELGDSALYFCASSPDNYEQYFGPGTRLTVT.

The chain has TRBV19 and TRBJ2-5; 12 bases are shared with TRBD2. The CDR3 runs to 16 residues. Germline CDR1 LNHDA, CDR2 SQIVND (reference sequence). V shed 1 base and J 8 bases; nucleotides not matched to a gene: 8. The CDR3 DNA follows: TGTGCCAGTAGTATAGCGGTTGCTAGCGGGAGGGCAACCCAGTACTTC. Its translation is CASSIAVASGRATQYF.

This chain uses TRBV4-3 with TRBJ1-3; the D gene is possibly TRBD1 (6 bases). The germline CDR1 and CDR2 sequences are LGHNA and YSLEER. V lost 4 bases and J lost 0, with 13 bases in between. The CDR3 extends over 16 amino acids. The CDR3 spells CASSPQTGRSGNTIYF. CDR3 coding DNA: TGCGCCAGCAGCCCACAGACAGGCCGCTCTGGAAACACCATATATTTT.

This clone has just one count. V and J are TRBV28 and TRBJ2-5, with D perhaps matching TRBD1 (6 bases). Trimming cost V 6 bases and J 2 bases, with 22 bases left between them. The germline gives CDR1 MDHEN, CDR2 SYDVKM. The CDR3 runs to 17 residues. The CDR3 region has the DNA TGTGCCAGCAGGCCCGACAGGTTATTAAGAATACAAGAGACCCAGTACTTC. It is translated as CASRPDRLLRIQETQYF.

This rearrangement joins TRBV7-3 to TRBJ2-3; 7 bases align to TRBD2. The germline gives CDR1 SGHTA, CDR2 FQGTGA. Trimming took 5 bases from V and 8 from J; bases not matched to a gene: 7. This CDR3 has 13 amino acids. The CDR3 region has the DNA TGTGCCAGCAGCCTACCCCAGCGGGGTACGCAGTATTTT. Its translation is CASSLPQRGTQYF.

This chain links TRBV7-2 with TRBJ2-5; 7 bases are shared with TRBD1. V lost 3 bases and J lost 4; bases outside the gene matches: 2. The germline V gene has CDR1 SGHTA and CDR2 FQGNSA. The CDR3 has 13 amino acids. Here the CDR3 reads CASSLGQSETQYF. The CDR3 DNA follows: TGTGCCAGCAGCTTGGGACAGTCAGAGACCCAGTACTTC.

The chain is built from TRBV13 and TRBJ1-4; tentatively, D is TRBD1 (5 bases). The V end lost 4 bases, the J end lost 8 bases, and 17 bases lay between the germline ends. This CDR3 has 15 residues. The germline V gene has CDR1 PRHDT and CDR2 FYEKMQ (reference sequence). The DNA for the CDR3 is TGTGCCAGCAGCTCGAACCGGGACTCCAGGGAAAAACTGTTTTTT. It encodes CASSSNRDSREKLFF.

The CDR3 nucleotides read TGCGCCAGCTCCAGGGACAGCACTCTGACTGAAGCTTTCTTT. Translation gives CASSRDSTLTEAFF. The gene calls are TRBV5-1 and TRBJ1-1; 7 positions agree with TRBD1. The CDR3 runs 14 residues. V gave up 7 bases and J gave up 5 bases; unmatched junction bases: 11. Germline V gene lookup returns CDR1 SGHRS and CDR2 YFSETQ.

The CDR3 sequence: CASGPGTGVYGYTF. The CDR3 nucleotides are TGTGCCAGCGGGCCCGGGACAGGGGTTTATGGCTACACCTTC. This chain connects TRBV19 to TRBJ1-2; 10 positions agree with TRBD1. With V trimmed by 9 bases and J by 5 bases, 9 bases remained unmatched. This CDR3 has 14 amino acids. CDR1 is LNHDA and CDR2 is SQIVND in the germline V gene (reference sequence).

The V and J genes are TRBV2 and TRBJ2-6; a weak D match, TRBD2 (6 bases). The V gene's germline CDR1 is SNHLY and CDR2 FYNNEI. With 6 bases removed from V and 3 bases from J, the gap between germline ends came to 18 bases. The CDR3 length is 17 residues. In DNA form, the CDR3 reads TGTGCCAGCAGACCTAACGGCGGGGCTCGTGGGGCCAACGTCCTGACTTTC. The encoded protein is CASRPNGGARGANVLTF. Filled out from reference TRBV2 and TRBJ2-6, the complete variable domain reads EPEVTQTPSHQVTQMGQEVILRCVPISNHLYFYWYRQILGQKVEFLVSFYNNEISEKSEIFDDQFSVERPDGSNFTLKIRSTKLEDSAMYFCASRPNGGARGANVLTFGAGSRLTVL.

Only one count was recorded for this clone. The chain has TRBV5-5 and TRBJ2-5, with 11 bases aligning to TRBD2. Germline-derived CDR1 and CDR2 are SGHKS and YYEKEE (reference sequence). The trim removed 0 bases at V and 5 bases at J, leaving 3 bases unmatched. This CDR3 region has 15 residues. The CDR3 protein is CASSLGLAGKETQYF. In DNA, the CDR3 is TGTGCCAGCAGCTTGGGACTAGCGGGGAAGGAGACCCAGTACTTC.

J is TRBJ1-2 and V is TRBV2, with 9 positions matching TRBD1. This CDR3 is 15 amino acids long. From germline, CDR1 is SNHLY and CDR2 FYNNEI. Trimming took 1 base from V and 4 from J; bases not matched to a gene: 4. CDR3 sequence reads: CASSEGTGVTYGYTF. DNA for the CDR3: TGTGCCAGCAGTGAAGGGACAGGGGTTACCTATGGCTACACCTTC. Drawing the rest from reference TRBV2 and TRBJ1-2, the complete variable domain is EPEVTQTPSHQVTQMGQEVILRCVPISNHLYFYWYRQILGQKVEFLVSFYNNEISEKSEIFDDQFSVERPDGSNFTLKIRSTKLEDSAMYFCASSEGTGVTYGYTFGSGTRLTVV.

The chain recombines TRBV19 with TRBJ1-5; the D is unclear. Germline V lookup: CDR1 LNHDA, CDR2 SQIVND (reference sequence). The length of the CDR3 is 15 residues. V lost 6 bases, J lost 3 bases, and 15 bases lay in between. The CDR3 DNA reads TGTGCCAGTAGCCCCGGGAGGGCCCTCAATCAGCCCCAGCATTTT. This translates into CASSPGRALNQPQHF. Drawing the rest from reference TRBV19 and TRBJ1-5, the complete variable domain is DGGITQSPKYLFRKEGQNVTLSCEQNLNHDAMYWYRQDPGQGLRLIYYSQIVNDFQKGDIAEGYSVSREKKESFPLTVTSAQKNPTAFYLCASSPGRALNQPQHFGDGTRLSIL.

This clone was found once. The chain links TRBV29-1 to TRBJ2-7; tentative D call: TRBD2 (5 bases). V was cut by 4 bases and J by 2 bases, with 9 bases left in between. The CDR3 runs to 12 residues. Germline V gene data show CDR1 as SQVTM and CDR2 as ANQGSEA. CDR3 nucleotide sequence: TGCAGCGTTGGTGAGGGTCCCTACGAGCAGTACTTC. It is translated as CSVGEGPYEQYF.

V is TRBV6-1 and J is TRBJ2-5, with D possibly being TRBD1 (6 bases). The V and J ends lost 9 bases and 5 bases respectively, with 13 bases between them. Germline V gene sequence: CDR1 MNHNS, CDR2 SASEGT. CDR3 length equals 12 residues. DNA of the CDR3: TGTGCCAGTGATAGGGGGTTTGAGACCCAGTACTTC. Translated: CASDRGFETQYF.

The gene calls are TRBV4-1 and TRBJ1-2, with TRBD1 matching over 10 bases. Germline V gene sequence: CDR1 MGHRA, CDR2 YSYEKL. The CDR3 sequence is 17 residues long. Unmatched junction bases numbered 13, after V lost 5 bases and J lost 4 bases. CDR3 in DNA: TGCGCCAGCAGCGACAGGATTCCGGGACAGGGGACCTATGGCTACACCTTC. It specifies CASSDRIPGQGTYGYTF.

V usage is TRBV4-2 and J usage is TRBJ2-2, with 12 bases aligning to TRBD2. The germline V gene encodes CDR1 LGHNA and CDR2 YNFKEQ. Trimming took 1 base from V and 4 from J; bases not matched to a gene: 4. The CDR3 totals 17 residues. The DNA for the CDR3 is TGTGCCAGCAGCCAAGGCGGACTAGCGGGACTCACCGGGGAGCTGTTTTTT. Encoded protein: CASSQGGLAGLTGELFF.

The V and J genes are TRBV28 and TRBJ2-2, with unresolved D. This CDR3 has 12 amino acids. V lost 7 bases, J lost 7 bases, and 10 bases lay in between. CDR1 MDHEN and CDR2 SYDVKM come from the germline V gene. The CDR3 spells CASKQFSGELFF. CDR3 bases: TGTGCCAGCAAGCAATTTAGCGGGGAGCTGTTTTTT.

The V gene is TRBV7-9, the J gene TRBJ1-1, with a tentative D call TRBD1 (6 bases). Germline V lookup: CDR1 SEHNR, CDR2 FQNEAQ (reference sequence). Trimming removed 5 bases from V and 1 base from J, with 11 bases in between. This CDR3 spans 14 amino acids. The CDR3 spells CASSDRGGNTEAFF. The CDR3 DNA follows: TGTGCCAGCAGCGACCGAGGGGGGAACACTGAAGCTTTCTTT.